The rows below give T cell receptor beta chains drawn from one sample of a study of graft-versus-host responses after intestinal transplantation. These receptors have no identified antigens. Profiled with immunoSEQ multiplex PCR; TCRdb holds only in-frame clones, not every one. Of fewer than 130,000 clones listed, approximately 92% are singletons. Here the sequenced sample was unstimulated CD8+ T cells sorted from spleen or lymph node cells, taken before intestinal transplant. The receptors shown here come from a human donor who received an intestinal transplant. Each CDR3 is given with its conserved first and last residue. The order of the fields is V gene, CDR3 protein.

>TRBV4-1
CASSQDSQGNDEQYF
>TRBV19
CASSILLAGKQFF
>TRBV5-1
CASSSYLAGIPSGANVLTF
>TRBV5-1
CASSSYYGQGREGLFF
>TRBV7-9
CASSLDREVFQPQHF
>TRBV7-2
CASSFPNTQYF
>TRBV11-2
CASSSITVNEQFF
>TRBV28
CASSDQVNTEAFF
>TRBV6-5
CASSYSNSYEQYF
>TRBV4-2
CASSQGGLMNTGELFF
>TRBV5-6
CASSPRESSYNEQFF
>TRBV30
CAWSAYGGVKFNEQFF
>TRBV6-1
CASSEPGATYEQYF
>TRBV6-6
CASSYPGLGYEQYF
>TRBV4-1
CASSQSLAVGTDTQYF
>TRBV5-1
CASSLALAGADTQYF
>TRBV19
CASSPVVVPYTGELFF